This T cell receptor (beta chain) was sequenced during a study of blood T cell repertoires in COVID-19. Whole-study context: T cells, B-cell-depleted T cells, or PBMCs provided the cDNA or gDNA that served as material.

Profiled with immunoSEQ multiplex PCR; TCRdb holds only in-frame clones, not every one. Altogether roughly 250,000 clones are present, 80% to 85% being singletons, with the ten largest covering around 12%. Germline CDR1 and CDR2: DFQATT and SNEGSKA (reference sequence). The CDR3 consists of 16 residues. Trimming cost V 3 bases and J 2 bases; bases outside gene matches: 7. This TCR was recovered from a woman aged 55 to 70 with active or convalescent COVID-19. This rearrangement joins TRBV20-1 to TRBJ2-1, with 10 bases matching TRBD2. Material for sequencing was peripheral blood. This chain's CDR3 is CSASLPSGGPYNEQFF. The DNA for the CDR3 is TGCAGTGCTAGTCTCCCTAGCGGGGGACCCTACAATGAGCAGTTCTTC.